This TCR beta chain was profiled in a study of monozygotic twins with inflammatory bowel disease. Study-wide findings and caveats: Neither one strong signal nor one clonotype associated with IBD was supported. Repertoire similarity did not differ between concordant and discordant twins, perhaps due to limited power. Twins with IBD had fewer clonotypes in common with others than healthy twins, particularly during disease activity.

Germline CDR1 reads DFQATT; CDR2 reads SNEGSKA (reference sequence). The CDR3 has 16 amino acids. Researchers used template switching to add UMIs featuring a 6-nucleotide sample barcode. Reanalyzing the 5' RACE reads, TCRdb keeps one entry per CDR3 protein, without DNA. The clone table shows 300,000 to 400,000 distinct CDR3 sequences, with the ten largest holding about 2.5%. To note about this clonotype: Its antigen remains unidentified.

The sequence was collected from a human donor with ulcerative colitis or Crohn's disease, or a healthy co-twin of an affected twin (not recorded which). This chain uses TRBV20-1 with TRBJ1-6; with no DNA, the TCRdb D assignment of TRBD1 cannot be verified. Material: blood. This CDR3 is CSARGGAGGGQSPLHF.